This T cell receptor (beta chain) was identified in a study of cytomegalovirus exposure and HLA in healthy donors. Study summary: Within the Caucasian-associated ancestry cluster were more than 75% of the 350 to 400 genotyped donors. Whole-study results and caveats: Reports showed the classifier diagnosing cytomegalovirus status with high specificity and sensitivity. Follow-up analysis later connected one missense variant in DCLRE1C with trimming of TCR beta V- and J-genes.

Despite likely unrecorded immune exposures, the donors were nominally healthy at the time of sampling. With regard to this clone: Its antigen is undetermined. The junction does not match germline at one end; this may be a read error.

PCR was performed using 60 Vbeta and 13 Jbeta primers. Method: immunoSEQ multiplex PCR; TCRdb's copy keeps in-frame clones and lacks some. Among over 100,000 clones listed, over 60% were seen once. Germline V gene data show CDR1 as SEHNR and CDR2 as FQNEAQ (reference sequence). The CDR3 totals 16 residues. The chain uses TRBV7-9 and TRBJ2-3, with unresolved D. This clonotype was sampled from a man aged 25-45 years in good health and CMV-seropositive. The source material was PBMCs. This CDR3 reads CSSSLRSASSTDTQYF. For the CDR3, the DNA is TGTTCCAGCAGCTTGCGCAGCGCCTCTAGCACAGATACGCAGTATTTT.